The 11 T cell receptor beta chains reported below all come from one sample, sequenced in a study of identical twins. TCRdb redid the calling of the 5' RACE reads with MiXCR, one entry per CDR3 protein. The sample shows about 890,000 distinct CDR3 sequences, about 12% of them seen only once. The same sample was also used in a study of yellow fever vaccine responses in identical twins.

The sample consisted of PBMCs. All receptors come from a woman in her late teens or twenties in good health.

The CDR3: CASSLEGTGRGNEQFF. The DNA for the CDR3 is TGCGCCAGCAGCTTGGAAGGGACAGGGAGGGGCAATGAGCAGTTCTTC. The rearrangement joins TRBV5-1 to TRBJ2-1; 9 bases line up with TRBD1. Germline values: CDR1 SGHRS, CDR2 YFSETQ. The V and J ends lost 0 bases and 6 bases, in that order; junction bases with no gene match: 7. This CDR3 comprises 16 residues.

Ten or more counts support this clonotype. The chain carries TRBV5-1 and TRBJ2-3; a possible D gene is TRBD1 (5 bases). The CDR3 runs 13 residues. V lost 6 bases, J lost 1 base, and 9 bases lay in between. The germline V gene encodes CDR1 SGHRS and CDR2 YFSETQ. CDR3 residues: CASTRRGTDTQYF. Here the CDR3 DNA reads TGCGCCAGCACACGCAGGGGCACAGATACGCAGTATTTT.

This clonotype was recorded many times. The CDR3 spells CATSTLAGAYNEQFF. CDR3 sequence (DNA): TGTGCCACCAGCACACTAGCGGGAGCATACAATGAGCAGTTCTTC. The chain has TRBV15 and TRBJ2-1; TRBD2 matches 11 bases. The junction had 3 bases not matched to a gene; V was cut back by 4 bases and J by 4 bases. The CDR3 has 15 amino acids. The germline gives CDR1 LNHNV, CDR2 YYDKDF (reference sequence).

This clonotype has just a few counts. The J gene is TRBJ2-6, the V gene TRBV5-1; D gene uncertain. Per germline, CDR1 SGHRS and CDR2 YFSETQ. Deletions cut 0 bases from V and 4 bases from J, with 11 bases between. There are 16 residues in the CDR3. The CDR3 DNA is TGCGCCAGCAGCTTGGAGGGCCCGAAGGGGGCCAACGTCCTGACTTTC. This sequence encodes CASSLEGPKGANVLTF.

This chain joins TRBV24-1 and TRBJ2-3; TRBD2 agrees at 14 bases. This CDR3 is 15 amino acids long. J gave up 6 bases and V 4 bases, and 2 bases lay outside the gene matches. The germline gives CDR1 KGHDR, CDR2 SFDVKD. The CDR3, as DNA: TGTGCCACCAGTGACAGGACTAGCGGGAGGGATACGCAGTATTTT. Its protein product is CATSDRTSGRDTQYF.

The sample holds a few counts of this clonotype. This chain uses TRBV10-3 with TRBJ1-1; 7 bases are a match to TRBD1. V dropped 2 bases and J dropped 11; count of bases not matched to a gene: 5. CDR1 is ENHRY and CDR2 is SYGVKD in the germline V gene. This CDR3 has 12 amino acids. The CDR3 protein is CAISETTGTAFF. The CDR3 DNA follows: TGTGCCATCAGTGAGACGACAGGGACGGCTTTCTTT.

This clonotype was seen ten or more times. The V call is TRBV18, the J call TRBJ2-1; maybe TRBD2 (7 bases). There are 15 residues in the CDR3. Germline CDR1 KGHSH, CDR2 LQKENI. Trimming pared 3 bases from V and 2 bases from J, leaving 11 bases between. CDR3 sequence reads: CASSPTGGTYNEQFF. The CDR3 coding sequence is TGTGCCAGCTCACCGACGGGGGGCACCTACAATGAGCAGTTCTTC.

This clonotype has just a few counts. The V and J genes are TRBV29-1 and TRBJ2-3; a possible D gene is TRBD2 (5 bases). V gave up 1 base and J gave up 4 bases, with 12 bases separating them. This CDR3 spans 14 amino acids. The V gene's germline CDR1 is SQVTM and CDR2 ANQGSEA. CDR3 DNA: TGCAGCGTTGAAGGAAGAGGGAGCCCAGATACGCAGTATTTT. Translation gives CSVEGRGSPDTQYF.

This clonotype showed up just a few times. The chain has TRBV10-3 and TRBJ1-6, with 8 bases that match TRBD1. CDR3 length: 16 amino acids. CDR1 and CDR2 from the germline V gene are ENHRY and SYGVKD. V was clipped by 3 bases and J by 7 bases; unmatched bases: 8. For the CDR3, the DNA is TGTGCCATCAGTGACCCCCGGACAGGGATAAATTCACCCCTCCACTTT. Its translation is CAISDPRTGINSPLHF.

This clonotype was counted only a few times. This chain links TRBV20-1 with TRBJ2-5; 10 positions agree with TRBD2. With 6 bases clipped from V and 5 bases from J, the junction kept 6 bases outside the gene matches. CDR3 length: 13 residues. Germline V gives CDR1 DFQATT, CDR2 SNEGSKA (reference sequence). CDR3 bases: TGCAGTGCCAAACTAGCGGGACGGGAGACCCAGTACTTC. This encodes CSAKLAGRETQYF.

The J gene is TRBJ2-2, the V gene TRBV6-1; 7 bases fit TRBD1. The CDR3 loop spans 14 amino acids. J was trimmed by 2 bases and V by 7 bases; bases with no gene match: 4. CDR1 MNHNS and CDR2 SASEGT come from the germline V gene. The CDR3 sequence: CASKDRKNTGELFF. The CDR3 bases are TGTGCCAGCAAGGACAGGAAAAACACCGGGGAGCTGTTTTTT.